The rows below give T cell receptor beta chains drawn from one sample of a study of blood T cells in healthy people across ages. TCRdb recomputed calls from the 5' RACE reads with MiXCR, one row per CDR3 protein. The data hold about 1.6 million distinct CDR3 sequences, with roughly a third observed a single time. Sequencing input: blood. Receptors originate from a woman aged 25 to 45 in good health. Each CDR3 is given with its conserved first and last residue. Each record gives: clone size, D gene, J gene, V gene, CDR3 protein, CDR3 DNA. A D gene is named only where the DNA matches it firmly. Rows give clone size only sometimes, using once, few, many, or a class for an expanded clone.

few . TRBJ1-2 TRBV29-1 CSVEGGSGYTF TGCAGCGTTGAAGGGGGCAGTGGCTACACCTTC
. . TRBJ1-2 TRBV6-1 CASSERGRGVDGYTF TGTGCCAGCAGTGAGAGGGGCAGGGGCGTTGATGGCTACACCTTC
few TRBD1 TRBJ2-2 TRBV12-3/TRBV12-4 CASSSSGGSTGERFF TGTGCCAGCAGTTCCTCAGGGGGAAGCACCGGGGAGCGGTTTTTT
. . TRBJ1-2 TRBV14 CASSQCSGAAYGYTF TGTGCCAGCAGCCAATGTTCAGGGGCCGCCTATGGCTACACCTTC
. TRBD1 TRBJ2-7 TRBV5-6 CASSARVGQVTYEQYF TGTGCCAGCAGCGCCCGGGTGGGACAGGTTACCTACGAGCAGTACTTC
. . TRBJ2-3 TRBV20-1 CSAAGGKADTQYF TGCAGTGCTGCTGGCGGGAAGGCAGATACGCAGTATTTT
few TRBD1 TRBJ1-2 TRBV7-9 CASSSNRDRVTGYTF TGTGCCAGCAGCTCAAACCGGGACAGGGTGACTGGCTACACCTTC
few . TRBJ2-7 TRBV6-4 CASGPWVYEQYF TGTGCCAGCGGGCCTTGGGTATACGAGCAGTACTTC
many TRBD1 TRBJ2-5 TRBV27 CASSPSDRPETQYF TGTGCCAGCAGTCCATCGGACAGGCCGGAGACCCAGTACTTC
. . TRBJ2-7 TRBV7-9 CASSRPGPASVEQYF TGTGCCAGCAGCCGCCCAGGGCCGGCCAGTGTCGAGCAGTACTTC
. TRBD1 TRBJ1-1 TRBV29-1 CSVQQGTEAFF TGCAGCGTACAACAGGGGACTGAAGCTTTCTTT
few . TRBJ2-1 TRBV7-9 CASRPQGVEQFF TGTGCCAGCAGACCACAGGGCGTTGAGCAGTTCTTC
. TRBD2 TRBJ2-5 TRBV4-1 CTSSQVGGEETQYF TGCACCAGCAGCCAAGTGGGAGGGGAAGAGACCCAGTACTTC
. . TRBJ1-2 TRBV6-1 CASKPTGYVSGYTF TGTGCCAGCAAGCCGACAGGATACGTCTCTGGCTACACCTTC
. . TRBJ1-5 TRBV7-2 CASSHKASNQPQHF TGTGCCAGCAGCCATAAAGCTAGCAATCAGCCCCAGCATTTT
many TRBD2 TRBJ2-7 TRBV29-1 CSVILAGFYEQYF TGCAGCGTAATCCTAGCGGGTTTCTACGAGCAGTACTTC
. . TRBJ1-2 TRBV3-1 CASSQVGGNGYTF TGTGCCAGCAGCCAAGTGGGAGGGAATGGCTACACCTTC
few . TRBJ1-2 TRBV21-1 CASSKYQSTGRVGYTF TGTGCCAGCAGCAAATACCAAAGTACAGGGCGCGTAGGCTACACCTTC
few . TRBJ1-2 TRBV20-1 CSARSTGPNYGYTF TGCAGTGCTAGAAGCACCGGACCTAACTATGGCTACACCTTC
. . TRBJ1-2 TRBV4-2 CASSQDVVGGPNYGYTF TGTGCCAGCAGCCAAGATGTTGTAGGGGGGCCTAACTATGGCTACACCTTC
many . TRBJ2-5 TRBV29-1 CSVEAETQYF TGCAGCGTTGAAGCCGAGACCCAGTACTTC
few . TRBJ2-1 TRBV15 CATSRDLGVGRSNNEQFF TGTGCCACCAGCAGAGATCTGGGGGTTGGCAGGTCTAACAATGAGCAGTTCTTC
. TRBD2 TRBJ2-1 TRBV6-1 CASSVPSGGRDEQFF TGTGCCAGCAGTGTTCCTAGCGGAGGGCGCGATGAGCAGTTCTTC
few TRBD1 TRBJ1-2 TRBV29-1 CSVRSGTGGFDANYGYTF TGCAGCGTCCGGTCGGGGACAGGGGGGTTTGATGCTAACTATGGCTACACCTTC
. TRBD1 TRBJ2-7 TRBV30 CAWWGGQVPYEQYF TGTGCCTGGTGGGGTGGACAGGTCCCCTACGAGCAGTACTTC
many TRBD1 TRBJ2-5 TRBV27 CASSGTDRVGETQYF TGTGCCAGCAGTGGAACGGACAGGGTAGGGGAGACCCAGTACTTC
. . TRBJ1-2 TRBV2 CASSVLTYGYTF TGTGCCAGCAGTGTACTTACCTATGGCTACACCTTC
few . TRBJ2-7 TRBV27 CASSPSRRAEQYF TGTGCCAGCAGTCCTAGCAGGAGGGCCGAGCAGTACTTC
. . TRBJ2-5 TRBV6-5 CASSCSIGDNYNEQYF TGTGCCAGCAGTTGCTCGATCGGGGACAATTACAATGAGCAGTACTTC
few TRBD1 TRBJ2-5 TRBV3-1 CASSQEGTGGFLETQYF TGTGCCAGCAGCCAAGAAGGGACAGGGGGATTTCTTGAGACCCAGTACTTC
. . TRBJ1-2 TRBV12-3/TRBV12-4 CAGSFQQLLDGYTF TGTGCCGGCAGTTTCCAGCAGCTTTTGGATGGCTACACCTTC
. . TRBJ1-2 TRBV29-1 CSVSGAAEGYTF TGCAGCGTCTCGGGGGCCGCTGAGGGCTACACCTTC
. TRBD1 TRBJ1-2 TRBV14 CAGSQDFQGARGYTF TGTGCCGGCAGCCAAGATTTTCAGGGGGCGCGTGGCTACACCTTC
few . TRBJ2-7 TRBV3-1 CASSQVQGPYEQYF TGTGCCAGCAGCCAAGTCCAGGGACCCTACGAGCAGTACTTC
few . TRBJ2-5 TRBV9 CASSAEGKTRGETQYF TGTGCCAGCAGCGCGGAGGGGAAGACCCGGGGAGAGACCCAGTACTTC
. TRBD2 TRBJ2-3 TRBV11-2 CASSLTAGSGRYTDTQYF TGTGCCAGCAGCCTAACCGCGGGGAGCGGGAGATACACAGATACGCAGTATTTT
. TRBD1 TRBJ2-7 TRBV5-1 CASSLSGTGAPYEQYF TGCGCCAGCAGCTTATCCGGGACAGGGGCTCCCTACGAGCAGTACTTC
few . TRBJ2-3 TRBV9 CASTRGGADTDTQYF TGTGCCAGCACCAGGGGAGGGGCGGATACAGATACGCAGTATTTT
many . TRBJ2-5 TRBV7-2 CASSLTSRGTQYF TGTGCCAGCAGCTTAACTAGCCGAGGGACCCAGTACTTC
. TRBD1 TRBJ2-7 TRBV6-2/TRBV6-3 CASSQGNLQGAYEQYF TGTGCCAGCAGCCAAGGGAACTTACAGGGGGCCTACGAGCAGTACTTC
few TRBD2 TRBJ2-3 TRBV7-6 CASSFVPSSGSSTDTQYF TGTGCCAGCAGCTTTGTACCTTCTAGCGGATCCAGCACAGATACGCAGTATTTT
once TRBD2 TRBJ2-2 TRBV6-5 CASSYSGLAGGVAGELFF TGTGCCAGCAGTTACTCCGGACTAGCGGGAGGGGTCGCCGGGGAGCTGTTTTTT
. . TRBJ2-7 TRBV11-3 CASSHNAGYEQYF TGTGCCAGCAGCCATAACGCTGGGTACGAGCAGTACTTC
. . TRBJ2-1 TRBV11-3 CASSLGWGKYNEQFF TGTGCCAGCAGCTTAGGATGGGGGAAATACAATGAGCAGTTCTTC
once . TRBJ2-2 TRBV7-2 CASMAGNTGELFF TGTGCCAGCATGGCGGGGAACACCGGGGAGCTGTTTTTT